The entry that follows covers one T cell receptor (beta chain) sequence. Its specificity is not known. The memory fraction was CD4+CD45RO+CD25- cells. Study outcomes and limitations: Tumor memory CD4+ T cell TCR gene usage was found to cluster with blood and lymph node memory CD4+ cells and with lymph node naive CD4+ cells. Tumor Treg TCRs overlapped most with tumor naive CD4+ cells.

The CDR3 contains 15 residues. The germline V gene encodes CDR1 SGHRS and CDR2 YFSETQ. The V gene lost 5 bases and the J gene lost 0 bases, with 11 bases spanning the gap. Full-length variable regions came from constant-region reverse primers plus semi-nested Nested Universal Primer A PCR. TCRdb reanalysed the 5' RACE reads using MiXCR and keeps one entry per CDR3 protein. The table has around 52,000 distinct CDR3 sequences, about 28% seen once. The sample consisted of tumor-infiltrating memory CD4+ T cells sorted from the breast tumor. As to subset: memory CD4+ T cells, CD4+CD45RO+CD25-. This TCR came from a female donor with breast cancer. This sequence joins TRBV5-1 and TRBJ2-2; D may match TRBD1 or TRBD2 (5 bases each). DNA for the CDR3: TGCGCCAGCAGGAGAGGGGTCGCGAACACCGGGGAGCTGTTTTTT. Encoded protein: CASRRGVANTGELFF.